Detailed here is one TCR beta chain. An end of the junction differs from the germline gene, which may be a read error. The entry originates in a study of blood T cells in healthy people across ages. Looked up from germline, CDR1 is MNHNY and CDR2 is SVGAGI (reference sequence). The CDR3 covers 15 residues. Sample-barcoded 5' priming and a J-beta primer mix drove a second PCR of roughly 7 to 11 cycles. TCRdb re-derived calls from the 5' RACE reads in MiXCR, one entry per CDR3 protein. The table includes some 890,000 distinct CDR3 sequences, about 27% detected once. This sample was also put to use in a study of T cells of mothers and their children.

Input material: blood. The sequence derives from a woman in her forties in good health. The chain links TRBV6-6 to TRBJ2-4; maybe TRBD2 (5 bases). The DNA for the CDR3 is TGTGCCAGCACAAAGAGTGAGGGTAACAAAAACATTCGGTACTTC. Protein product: CASTKSEGNKNIRYF.